Listed below are T cell receptor beta chains from one sample, sequenced in a study of cytomegalovirus exposure and HLA in healthy donors. TCRdb's table, derived via immunoSEQ multiplex PCR, lists solely in-frame clones and lacks some. The sample lists about 110,000 clones; about three quarters were seen once. The sequencing sample was made of PBMCs. The receptors here all came from a woman aged 55-70 years in good health and CMV-seropositive. CDR3s include the opening cysteine and the closing phenylalanine or tryptophan. D genes are given only for firm matches. Some rows have no size entry. The others give once, few or many, or a class for an expanded clone.

d_call: -; v_call: TRBV7-9; j_call: TRBJ2-1; clone_size: -; cdr3_aa: CASSLTWEQFF; cdr3_nt: TGTGCCAGCAGCTTGACATGGGAGCAGTTCTTC
d_call: -; v_call: TRBV13; j_call: TRBJ1-1; clone_size: -; cdr3_aa: CASSLVSEAFF; cdr3_nt: TGTGCCAGCAGCTTAGTATCTGAAGCTTTCTTT
d_call: TRBD1; v_call: TRBV6-6; j_call: TRBJ2-7; clone_size: -; cdr3_aa: CASSYLGTGNYEQYF; cdr3_nt: TGTGCCAGCAGTTACCTAGGGACAGGGAACTACGAGCAGTACTTC
d_call: TRBD1; v_call: TRBV7-9; j_call: TRBJ2-7; clone_size: -; cdr3_aa: CASSFDRGTSYEQYF; cdr3_nt: TGTGCCAGCAGCTTCGACAGGGGGACCTCCTACGAGCAGTACTTC
d_call: -; v_call: TRBV12-5; j_call: TRBJ1-2; clone_size: -; cdr3_aa: CASGVEGVYGYTF; cdr3_nt: TGTGCTAGTGGTGTAGAAGGGGTCTATGGCTACACCTTC
d_call: TRBD1; v_call: TRBV28; j_call: TRBJ1-2; clone_size: -; cdr3_aa: CASSGAGTGYYGYTF; cdr3_nt: TGTGCCAGCAGTGGGGCCGGGACAGGATACTATGGCTACACCTTC
d_call: TRBD2; v_call: TRBV28; j_call: TRBJ2-1; clone_size: -; cdr3_aa: CASSPTSGYNEQFF; cdr3_nt: TGTGCCAGCAGTCCGACTAGCGGCTACAATGAGCAGTTCTTC
d_call: -; v_call: TRBV25-1; j_call: TRBJ1-5; clone_size: -; cdr3_aa: CASSDRRRNQPQHF; cdr3_nt: TGTGCCAGCAGTGATCGTCGCAGGAATCAGCCCCAGCATTTT
d_call: -; v_call: TRBV9; j_call: TRBJ1-1; clone_size: once; cdr3_aa: CASSVGAGDGGENTEAFF; cdr3_nt: TGTGCCAGCAGCGTAGGGGCGGGCGATGGGGGGGAGAACACTGAAGCTTTCTTT
d_call: -; v_call: TRBV2; j_call: TRBJ1-4; clone_size: -; cdr3_aa: CASSLRETGEKLFF; cdr3_nt: TGTGCCAGCAGCCTCCGGGAGACGGGTGAAAAACTGTTTTTT
d_call: -; v_call: TRBV6-5; j_call: TRBJ2-1; clone_size: -; cdr3_aa: CASSYSAGKYNEQFF; cdr3_nt: TGTGCCAGCAGTTACTCGGCAGGGAAATACAATGAGCAGTTCTTC
d_call: TRBD1; v_call: TRBV5-4; j_call: TRBJ2-5; clone_size: -; cdr3_aa: CASSPDRGQETQYF; cdr3_nt: TGTGCCAGCAGCCCGGACAGGGGCCAGGAGACCCAGTACTTC
d_call: TRBD2; v_call: TRBV28; j_call: TRBJ2-7; clone_size: -; cdr3_aa: CASSPQTSGRDYEQYF; cdr3_nt: TGTGCCAGCAGTCCCCAAACTAGCGGGAGGGACTACGAGCAGTACTTC
d_call: -; v_call: TRBV29-1; j_call: TRBJ2-2; clone_size: -; cdr3_aa: CSVGNFGQHPGELFF; cdr3_nt: TGCAGCGTTGGGAACTTTGGACAGCACCCCGGGGAGCTGTTTTTT
d_call: TRBD1; v_call: TRBV27; j_call: TRBJ2-7; clone_size: once; cdr3_aa: CASTPIGVGQENYEQYF; cdr3_nt: TGTGCCAGCACTCCAATAGGGGTGGGACAGGAGAATTACGAGCAGTACTTC
d_call: -; v_call: TRBV6-5; j_call: TRBJ1-2; clone_size: -; cdr3_aa: CASSRDSAYGYTF; cdr3_nt: TGTGCCAGCAGCCGTGACAGCGCCTATGGCTACACCTTC
d_call: -; v_call: TRBV5-1; j_call: TRBJ1-1; clone_size: -; cdr3_aa: CASSLTGSHTEAFF; cdr3_nt: TGCGCCAGCAGCTTGACAGGGAGTCACACTGAAGCTTTCTTT
d_call: -; v_call: TRBV6-6; j_call: TRBJ1-3; clone_size: few; cdr3_aa: CASRARRSSGNTIYF; cdr3_nt: TGTGCCAGCAGGGCACGACGGAGCTCTGGAAACACCATATATTTT
d_call: -; v_call: TRBV5-1; j_call: TRBJ2-2; clone_size: -; cdr3_aa: CASSLFRDTGELFF; cdr3_nt: TGCGCCAGCAGCTTGTTCAGGGACACCGGGGAGCTGTTTTTT
d_call: -; v_call: TRBV27; j_call: TRBJ1-2; clone_size: -; cdr3_aa: CASSSGHLLLNYGYTF; cdr3_nt: TGTGCCAGCAGTTCGGGACATCTCCTACTTAACTATGGCTACACCTTC
d_call: -; v_call: TRBV11-2; j_call: TRBJ2-7; clone_size: once; cdr3_aa: CASSLGPSNRYEQYF; cdr3_nt: TGTGCCAGCAGCTTAGGGCCTAGCAATCGCTACGAGCAGTACTTC